Listed below are T cell receptor beta chains from one sample, sequenced in a study of resident and recirculating memory T cells in vitiligo. The assay was immunoSEQ multiplex PCR, and TCRdb's table has in-frame clones only and misses some. The sample yields tens of thousands of clones, approximately 90% seen once. Sequencing was done on a sample of blood. These receptors came from a male donor with vitiligo. The CDR3 runs from the conserved cysteine through the conserved F or W. The D gene is left open where the match is weak. Size values are once, few and many counts, or a class for expanded clones, and some rows have none.

j_call v_call d_call clone_size cdr3_nt cdr3_aa
TRBJ1-1 TRBV4-3 TRBD1 NA TGCGCCAGCAGTAGGGACAGGGACACTGAAGCTTTCTTT CASSRDRDTEAFF
TRBJ2-7 TRBV19 NA NA TGTGCCAGTAGTATAGAGGAGGGGTCAGGCGAGCAGTACTTC CASSIEEGSGEQYF
TRBJ1-2 TRBV6-1 NA once TGTGCCAGCAGTGACCTACTTGGACAACAAGCCTATGGCTACACCTTC CASSDLLGQQAYGYTF
TRBJ1-6 TRBV10-1 NA once TGCGCCAGCAGTGAGTCGGAAGGAGGATTCTCCTATAATTCACCCCTCCACTTT CASSESEGGFSYNSPLHF
TRBJ1-5 TRBV30 NA NA TGTGCCTGGAGTGTAAGTCGGCAGGGCCATCAGCCCCAGCATTTT CAWSVSRQGHQPQHF
TRBJ2-7 TRBV6-6 NA NA TGTGCCAGCAGTCCGGACAGCCCCCCCTACGAGCAGTACTTC CASSPDSPPYEQYF
TRBJ2-1 TRBV28 NA NA TGTGCCAGCAGTCCCCGGAGAGGGCCCGGTCTCGATGAGCAGTTCTTC CASSPRRGPGLDEQFF
TRBJ2-2 TRBV6-5 NA NA TGTGCCAGCAGTTTACAGAACACCGGGGAGCTGTTTTTT CASSLQNTGELFF
TRBJ1-1 TRBV27 NA NA TGTGCCAGCAGCTTCCGGAGGCGAGCTGAAGCTTTCTTT CASSFRRRAEAFF
TRBJ1-5 TRBV15 NA NA TGTGCCACCAGCAGAACAGGGAGCAATCAGCCCCAGCATTTT CATSRTGSNQPQHF
TRBJ2-1 TRBV19 TRBD2 NA TGTGCCAGTAGTATGGGTCTGGCTAGCGGGGGGAGTTACAATGAGCAGTTCTTC CASSMGLASGGSYNEQFF
TRBJ2-5 TRBV29-1 TRBD2 NA TGCAGCGTTGAAGGGTCGGCGGGGGGCAGACAAGAGACCCAGTACTTC CSVEGSAGGRQETQYF
TRBJ2-3 TRBV28 TRBD1 once TGTGCCAGCAGTCCCTACAGGGGGGATACGCAGTATTTT CASSPYRGDTQYF
TRBJ2-5 TRBV6-5 TRBD2 NA TGTGCCAGCAGCCGGGGACTAGCGGAAGAGACCCAGTACTTC CASSRGLAEETQYF
TRBJ1-1 TRBV11-1 NA NA TGTGCCAGCAGCTTAAGCGCAAAGAACACTGAAGCTTTCTTT CASSLSAKNTEAFF
TRBJ1-2 TRBV7-9 NA NA TGTGCCAGCAGCTTACAGGGGCTGAATGGCTACACCTTC CASSLQGLNGYTF
TRBJ2-7 TRBV11-2 TRBD1 NA TGTGCCAGCAGCCACACGACAGGGTACGAGCAGTACTTC CASSHTTGYEQYF
TRBJ1-5 TRBV2 TRBD1 once TGTGCCAGCAGTACTCCCGGACCGGACAGGGCGGCTCGGGGCAATCAGCCCCAGCATTTT CASSTPGPDRAARGNQPQHF
TRBJ2-2 TRBV7-3 NA NA TGTGCCAGCAGCGTCGGGACTCTCACCGGGGAGCTGTTTTTT CASSVGTLTGELFF
TRBJ2-6 TRBV7-3 TRBD1 NA TGTGCCAGCCGGACAGGGACCCCCTCTGGGGCCAACGTCCTGACTTTC CASRTGTPSGANVLTF
TRBJ2-1 TRBV5-1 TRBD1 NA TGCGCCAGCAGCCTGCAGCAGGGGGTAAGACGGAATGAGCAGTTCTTC CASSLQQGVRRNEQFF
TRBJ2-3 TRBV9 TRBD2 NA TGTGCCAGCAGCGGACCCATACTAGCGGGCACAGATACGCAGTATTTT CASSGPILAGTDTQYF
TRBJ1-2 TRBV7-2 TRBD1 NA TGTGCCAGCAGCAGATCCCGGGACAGGGGGGGGGATGGCTACACCTTC CASSRSRDRGGDGYTF
TRBJ1-2 TRBV29-1 NA NA TGCAGCGTGAGGGTGGAGTATGGCTACACCTTC CSVRVEYGYTF
TRBJ2-5 TRBV6-1 NA NA TGTGCCAGCAGTGAATATTTCCAAGAGACCCAGTACTTC CASSEYFQETQYF
TRBJ1-4 TRBV7-2 TRBD1 NA TGTGCCAGCAGCTTAGAGCGACAGGGAGCGAAACTGTTTTTT CASSLERQGAKLFF
TRBJ2-7 TRBV7-2 TRBD1 NA TGTGCCAGCAGCTCCCCTGACAGGGCAACTTACGAGCAGTACTTC CASSSPDRATYEQYF
TRBJ2-3 TRBV27 NA NA TGTGCCAGCACCAAACGAGGGTCCACAGATACGCAGTATTTT CASTKRGSTDTQYF
TRBJ1-2 TRBV30 NA NA TGTGCCTGGAGCCCGGGGGGGGCCTACGGCTACACCTTC CAWSPGGAYGYTF
TRBJ2-2 TRBV2 NA NA TGTGCCAGCTGCAGCGGTGGATACACCGGGGAGCTGTTTTTT CASCSGGYTGELFF
TRBJ2-5 TRBV7-2 TRBD2 NA TGTGCCAGCAGCCCCGGGACTAGCGGGGGACAGACCCAGTACTTC CASSPGTSGGQTQYF
TRBJ2-3 TRBV11-2 NA NA TGTGCCAGCAGCCCCTTGGCGGGCCCGGTCACAGATACGCAGTATTTT CASSPLAGPVTDTQYF
TRBJ2-2 TRBV6-1 TRBD2 many TGTGCCAGCAGTGAACTAGCGGGGGGCACCGGGGAGCTGTTTTTT CASSELAGGTGELFF
TRBJ2-7 TRBV18 NA NA TGTGCCAGCTCACCAGTGACAGGGATAGCGGACGAGCAGTACTTC CASSPVTGIADEQYF
TRBJ2-1 TRBV9 TRBD1 NA TGTGCCAGCGGGACAGGGGGCTTTGAGCAGTTCTTC CASGTGGFEQFF
TRBJ2-2 TRBV18 NA NA TGTGCCAGCTCACCAGTCGCCCCGACCCGGGAAGGCACCGGGGAGCTGTTTTTT CASSPVAPTREGTGELFF
TRBJ2-5 TRBV6-5 TRBD2 NA TGTGCCAGCAGTTACTCGCGGGGGGGTTCCCAAGAGACCCAGTACTTC CASSYSRGGSQETQYF
TRBJ2-1 TRBV11-2 TRBD1 NA TGTGCCAGCAGCTTCGACAGGGTTTCTACCCTTATCAATGAGCAGTTCTTC CASSFDRVSTLINEQFF
TRBJ1-1 TRBV4-2 TRBD1 NA TGTGCCAGCAGCCGGCCGGGACAGGAGAACACTGAAGCTTTCTTT CASSRPGQENTEAFF
TRBJ2-1 TRBV7-3 NA NA TGTGCCAGCAGCTCCCGGCCCCGGGGGGCCCTTTACAATGAGCAGTTCTTC CASSSRPRGALYNEQFF
TRBJ2-3 TRBV6-5 TRBD2 NA TGTGCCAGCAGTACCTCCGGGACTAGCGGGGGGACGCAGTATTTT CASSTSGTSGGTQYF
TRBJ1-5 TRBV5-6 NA NA TGTGCCAGCAGCTTGGGGCGGTATACTCAGCCCCAGCATTTT CASSLGRYTQPQHF
TRBJ1-6 TRBV6-1 NA NA TGTGCCAGCAGTGCGAACCCGGACATCTCAAATTCACCCCTCCACTTT CASSANPDISNSPLHF
TRBJ1-2 TRBV7-9 NA NA TGTGCCAGCAGCTTAGACAGGGCTAACTATGGCTACACCTTC CASSLDRANYGYTF
TRBJ1-4 TRBV28 NA NA TGTGCCAGCAGTCCGACGGGTCACCCAAATGAAAAACTGTTTTTT CASSPTGHPNEKLFF
TRBJ1-2 TRBV7-9 TRBD1 few TGTGCCAGCACCGAACTATGGACAGGGGCTCTTAACTATGGCTACACCTTC CASTELWTGALNYGYTF
TRBJ1-6 TRBV12-2 NA few TGTGCAAGTCGCCCGGGGTTGCTTAATTCACCCCTCCACTTT CASRPGLLNSPLHF
TRBJ2-5 TRBV4-3 NA NA TGCGCCAGCAGCCAAGTGTCAGGGGAGACCCAGTACTTC CASSQVSGETQYF